These T cell receptor beta chains were read from a single sample in a study of response to subunit inactivated influenza vaccine. One entry per CDR3 protein, called by TCRdb with MiXCR from the RT-PCR reads. The sample holds 800,000 to 1,000,000 distinct CDR3 sequences; less than 25% are singletons and the top ten take roughly 10%. The input for sequencing was PBMCs from blood, taken around 5 days after vaccination. These receptors all come from a man aged 45 to 65 who received an inactivated influenza vaccine. Both conserved end residues are part of each CDR3. Each record gives: V gene, D gene, J gene, clone size, CDR3 protein, CDR3 DNA. D genes are given only for firm matches. A row's size may be missing; if present it is once, few, many or a size class.

>TRBV6-2/TRBV6-3|TRBD1|TRBJ1-4|NA
CASGQGDEKLFF
TGTGCCAGCGGACAGGGGGATGAAAAACTGTTTTTT
>TRBV20-1|NA|TRBJ1-1|few
CSQSGGAGTFEAFF
TGCAGTCAATCCGGTGGCGCCGGGACATTTGAAGCTTTCTTT
>TRBV7-2|NA|TRBJ2-3|once
CASSTPKGTNTQYF
TGTGCCAGCAGCACACCGAAGGGCACCAATACGCAGTATTTT
>TRBV20-1|TRBD1|TRBJ2-3|NA
CSAPTEAGGLSDTQYF
TGCAGTGCGCCAACCGAGGCAGGGGGCTTATCAGATACGCAGTATTTT
>TRBV7-9|NA|TRBJ2-3|few
CASSMTGGTDTQYF
TGTGCCAGCAGCATGACAGGAGGCACAGATACGCAGTATTTT
>TRBV7-9|NA|TRBJ2-1|few
CASSLQAGLIANEQFF
TGTGCCAGCAGCCTACAAGCGGGTTTAATTGCCAATGAGCAGTTCTTC
>TRBV6-2/TRBV6-3|TRBD1|TRBJ1-5|NA
CASRDRANQPQHF
TGTGCCAGCCGGGACAGGGCCAATCAGCCCCAGCATTTT
>TRBV18|NA|TRBJ2-5|NA
CASSPPGQETQCF
TGTGCCAGCTCACCTCCGGGTCAAGAGACCCAGTGCTTC
>TRBV5-1|NA|TRBJ1-1|NA
CASSPGSVNTEAFF
TGCGCCAGCAGCCCCGGCTCAGTGAACACTGAAGCTTTCTTT
>TRBV6-5|NA|TRBJ2-1|few
CASSYEGAATYNEQFF
TGTGCCAGCAGTTACGAAGGGGCAGCCACCTACAATGAGCAGTTCTTC
>TRBV7-8|NA|TRBJ1-1|few
CASSLAGRYTEAFF
TGTGCCAGCAGCTTAGCGGGGCGGTACACTGAAGCTTTCTTT
>TRBV7-9|NA|TRBJ1-3|NA
CASSLEVRAFGNTIYF
TGTGCCAGCAGCTTAGAAGTCAGAGCTTTCGGAAACACCATATATTTT
>TRBV6-2/TRBV6-3|NA|TRBJ2-1|NA
CASSYLGGYNEQFF
TGTGCCAGCAGTTACCTCGGGGGTTACAATGAGCAGTTCTTC
>TRBV20-1|NA|TRBJ1-2|NA
CSARDHGDIGNYGYTF
TGCAGTGCTAGAGACCATGGGGACATTGGAAACTATGGCTACACCTTC
>TRBV5-1|TRBD2|TRBJ2-1|NA
CASSLASGSTYNEQFF
TGCGCCAGCAGCTTGGCTAGCGGAAGCACCTACAATGAGCAGTTCTTC
>TRBV7-2|NA|TRBJ2-1|few
CASSPPGLPRYNEQFF
TGTGCCAGCAGCCCGCCGGGACTCCCCCGCTACAATGAGCAGTTCTTC
>TRBV6-2/TRBV6-3|NA|TRBJ2-3|NA
CASSFSGSFTDTQYF
TGTGCCAGCAGTTTTTCCGGGTCATTCACAGATACGCAGTATTTT
>TRBV10-3|TRBD2|TRBJ2-1|few
CAISSASGSSYNEQFF
TGTGCCATCAGTAGTGCCAGCGGGAGTTCCTACAATGAGCAGTTCTTC
>TRBV7-9|NA|TRBJ2-7|NA
CASSPRVVRTYEQYF
TGTGCCAGCAGCCCGCGCGTGGTTAGGACCTACGAGCAGTACTTC
>TRBV10-3|NA|TRBJ1-1|NA
CAISRWGVNTEAFF
TGTGCCATCAGCAGATGGGGGGTGAACACTGAAGCTTTCTTT
>TRBV29-1|TRBD1|TRBJ2-1|NA
CSGGDRQSYNEQFF
TGCAGCGGTGGGGACAGGCAATCCTACAATGAGCAGTTCTTC
>TRBV7-8|NA|TRBJ2-3|NA
CASDRRGGTTDTQYF
TGTGCCAGCGACAGGAGGGGGGGGACGACAGATACGCAGTATTTT
>TRBV6-9|TRBD1|TRBJ1-5|NA
CASRDRVHQPQHF
TGTGCCAGCAGGGACAGGGTTCATCAGCCCCAGCATTTT
>TRBV5-1|NA|TRBJ1-4|NA
CASCRATNEKLFF
TGCGCCAGCTGTAGGGCAACTAATGAAAAACTGTTTTTT
>TRBV3-1|TRBD1|TRBJ2-2|few
CASSPRTGRYTGELFF
TGTGCCAGCAGCCCCCGGACAGGGAGGTATACCGGGGAGCTGTTTTTT
>TRBV7-6|TRBD1|TRBJ2-6|NA
CASSLVWTGISGANVLTF
TGTGCCAGCAGCTTAGTTTGGACAGGTATCTCTGGGGCCAACGTCCTGACTTTC
>TRBV7-3|NA|TRBJ2-2|NA
CASSVNREAGELFF
TGTGCCAGCAGCGTGAACCGGGAAGCCGGGGAGCTGTTTTTT
>TRBV7-9|TRBD1|TRBJ2-7|few
CASSPLQSGTAYEQYF
TGTGCCAGCAGCCCTCTCCAGTCCGGGACAGCGTACGAGCAGTACTTC
>TRBV20-1|NA|TRBJ1-2|few
CSARVSGRQVDYGYTF
TGCAGTGCTAGAGTATCCGGGCGTCAAGTTGACTATGGCTACACCTTC
>TRBV4-3|NA|TRBJ2-3|NA
CASSQGAVVNTQYF
TGCGCCAGCAGCCAAGGTGCGGTGGTAAATACGCAGTATTTT
>TRBV7-2|TRBD2|TRBJ2-3|few
CASSLRLAGGPTDTQYF
TGTGCCAGCAGCTTAAGGCTAGCGGGAGGCCCCACAGATACGCAGTATTTT
>TRBV27|NA|TRBJ2-7|NA
CASSDQGASVWYEQYF
TGTGCCAGCAGCGATCAAGGGGCTAGTGTTTGGTACGAGCAGTACTTC
>TRBV10-3|NA|TRBJ2-4|NA
CAISERGQVQVQYF
TGTGCCATCAGTGAGCGTGGGCAGGTTCAGGTTCAGTACTTC
>TRBV28|TRBD2|TRBJ2-1|NA
CASTEGWGGGNEQFF
TGTGCCAGCACCGAAGGGTGGGGGGGTGGAAATGAGCAGTTCTTC
>TRBV7-6|TRBD2|TRBJ2-3|NA
CASSISGGGRTDTQYF
TGTGCCAGCAGCATTAGCGGGGGAGGACGCACAGATACGCAGTATTTT
>TRBV7-8|TRBD2|TRBJ2-7|few
CASSLTTSGTYEQYF
TGTGCCAGCAGCTTAACGACTAGCGGGACCTACGAGCAGTACTTC
>TRBV5-1|NA|TRBJ1-4|NA
CASSLQSVEGQLFF
TGCGCCAGCAGCTTGCAGTCAGTTGAGGGCCAACTGTTTTTT
>TRBV4-2|NA|TRBJ1-1|few
CASSQDQGFFSNTEAFF
TGTGCCAGCAGCCAAGACCAGGGGTTTTTTTCGAACACTGAAGCTTTCTTT
>TRBV15|NA|TRBJ2-7|few
CATSRGTNGGQYF
TGTGCCACCAGCAGAGGGACAAATGGAGGGCAGTACTTC
>TRBV5-1|TRBD2|TRBJ2-7|NA
CASSFGGLASYEQYF
TGCGCCAGCAGCTTCGGGGGACTAGCCTCCTACGAGCAGTACTTC
>TRBV2|TRBD2|TRBJ2-1|NA
CASTPTRGLAGVDEQFF
TGTGCCAGCACCCCTACAAGAGGACTAGCGGGAGTCGATGAGCAGTTCTTC
>TRBV12-3/TRBV12-4|TRBD2|TRBJ2-1|NA
CASKTSGGRYEQFF
TGTGCCAGCAAGACTAGCGGGGGGAGGTATGAGCAGTTCTTC
>TRBV6-2/TRBV6-3|TRBD1|TRBJ2-7|NA
CASKYRTGNYEQYF
TGTGCCAGCAAATACCGGACAGGGAACTACGAGCAGTACTTC
>TRBV6-1|NA|TRBJ2-2|few
CASNRPGSTDTGELFF
TGTGCCAGCAACCGCCCGGGGTCCACCGACACCGGGGAGCTGTTTTTT
>TRBV20-1|NA|TRBJ2-7|few
CSVRSGNSYEQYF
TGCAGTGTCCGGTCGGGGAATTCCTACGAGCAGTACTTC
>TRBV2|TRBD1|TRBJ2-3|NA
CASSKFGQGTDTQYF
TGTGCCAGCAGTAAGTTCGGACAGGGGACAGATACGCAGTATTTT
>TRBV12-3/TRBV12-4|NA|TRBJ2-7|many
CASTPHGGASYEQYF
TGTGCCAGCACCCCCCATGGGGGGGCGAGCTACGAGCAGTACTTC
>TRBV5-1|TRBD2|TRBJ2-1|NA
CASSFPRGEGTFTSGRPNEQFF
TGCGCCAGCAGCTTTCCCAGGGGAGAAGGCACCTTTACTAGCGGGAGACCGAATGAGCAGTTCTTC
>TRBV5-4|TRBD2|TRBJ2-7|NA
CASSLGLADYYEQYF
TGTGCCAGCAGCTTGGGACTAGCGGATTACTACGAGCAGTACTTC
>TRBV6-1|NA|TRBJ2-7|few
CASSPTGVWAYEQYF
TGTGCCAGCAGCCCGACGGGGGTCTGGGCCTACGAGCAGTACTTC
>TRBV4-3|NA|TRBJ2-1|NA
CASSQVDSVPYNEQFF
TGCGCCAGCAGCCAAGTGGACAGCGTACCGTACAATGAGCAGTTCTTC
>TRBV6-2/TRBV6-3|NA|TRBJ1-5|NA
CASSYTTGPQSNQPQHF
TGTGCCAGCAGTTACACGACCGGGCCTCAGAGCAATCAGCCCCAGCATTTT